One sample yielded the 18 T cell receptor beta chains listed below, sequenced in a study of technical replicates of blood from a handful of donors. The repertoire was sequenced with immunoSEQ multiplex PCR; TCRdb's copy has only in-frame clones and lacks some. The sample shows 70,000 to 95,000 clones, approximately 95% of them seen only once. Sequencing was done on a sample of T cells isolated from PBMCs. The receptors originated from a human donor in good health.

This clone has a single count. CDR3 in amino acids: CASSLDPLAGHSYNEQFF. CDR3 DNA: TGCGCCAGCAGCTTGGACCCCCTGGCGGGGCACTCCTACAATGAGCAGTTCTTC. The rearrangement joins TRBV5-1 to TRBJ2-1, with D maybe TRBD2 (6 bases). The V end lost 0 bases, the J end lost 0 bases, and 16 bases lay between the germline ends. CDR3 length: 18 residues. In germline, CDR1 is SGHRS, CDR2 YFSETQ.

The genes are TRBV19 and TRBJ2-7; TRBD1 agrees at 10 bases. The CDR3 is made up of 16 amino acids. CDR1 LNHDA and CDR2 SQIVND come from the germline V gene (reference sequence). With V trimmed by 1 base and J by 2 bases, 5 bases remained unmatched. The CDR3 DNA reads TGTGCCAGTAGTATAGCCCGGGACAGGGGAACCTACGAGCAGTACTTC. It specifies CASSIARDRGTYEQYF.

The rearrangement uses TRBV29-1 and TRBJ2-1; tentative D call: TRBD2 (6 bases). In germline, CDR1 is SQVTM, CDR2 ANQGSEA. Trimming left V 3 bases short and J 7 bases short, with 13 bases between. This CDR3 is built from 13 residues. CDR3 sequence: CSVDPDSGNEQFF. The CDR3 coding sequence is TGCAGCGTTGATCCTGATAGCGGTAATGAGCAGTTCTTC.

The genes are TRBV9 and TRBJ2-1; TRBD2 matches 8 bases. The CDR3 length is 16 residues. Germline V gene data show CDR1 as SGDLS and CDR2 as YYNGEE. Germline trimming cut 0 bases from V and 9 bases from J; bases unmatched to any gene: 11. The CDR3 DNA reads TGTGCCAGCAGCGTAGTTGGGTATAGCGGGGAGGCTGAGCAGTTCTTC. It encodes CASSVVGYSGEAEQFF. Using reference TRBV9 and TRBJ2-1 for the parts outside the CDR3, the full variable domain is DSGVTQTPKHLITATGQRVTLRCSPRSGDLSVYWYQQSLDQGLQFLIQYYNGEERAKGNILERFSAQQFPDLHSELNLSSLELGDSALYFCASSVVGYSGEAEQFFGPGTRLTVL.

CDR3 residues: CASSIASGSGSGSYNEQFF. The DNA for the CDR3 is TGTGCCAGTAGTATCGCCTCCGGTAGCGGGTCGGGCTCCTACAATGAGCAGTTCTTC. The genes are TRBV19 and TRBJ2-1; 7 positions match TRBD2. Germline CDR1 is LNHDA and CDR2 is SQIVND (reference sequence). The CDR3 has 19 residues. J was trimmed by 0 bases and V by 3 bases; bases with no gene match: 14.

This sequence joins TRBV7-9 and TRBJ1-2, with D uncertain. The CDR3 sequence is 12 residues long. V was clipped by 5 bases and J by 8 bases, with 12 bases between them. Germline CDR1 SEHNR, CDR2 FQNEAQ (reference sequence). CDR3 region: CASSLDLGGYTF. DNA of the CDR3: TGTGCCAGCAGCCTCGATCTGGGCGGCTACACCTTC.

This clone has just one count. This chain uses TRBV18 with TRBJ2-1, with 12 bases that match TRBD1. J was trimmed by 6 bases and V by 3 bases; bases with no gene match: 12. The CDR3 has 18 amino acids. Germline V gene sequence: CDR1 KGHSH, CDR2 LQKENI. CDR3 sequence: CASSPFRDRGRDGNEQFF. Here the CDR3 DNA reads TGTGCCAGCTCACCGTTCCGGGACAGGGGGCGGGATGGCAATGAGCAGTTCTTC.

V and J are TRBV6-5 and TRBJ2-7, with a possible D match to TRBD1 (5 bases). Looked up from germline, CDR1 is MNHEY and CDR2 is SVGAGI. Trimming cost V 0 bases and J 3 bases, with 9 bases left between them. This CDR3 has 14 residues. CDR3 amino acids: CASSYSAGNYEQYF. Written as DNA, the CDR3 is TGTGCCAGCAGTTACTCGGCAGGGAACTACGAGCAGTACTTC.

This clone has only one observation. V gene TRBV15 combines with J gene TRBJ1-3; D is ambiguous. V was trimmed by 7 bases and J by 2 bases, leaving 15 bases between them. The CDR3 extends over 15 amino acids. Germline V gene lookup returns CDR1 LNHNV and CDR2 YYDKDF (reference sequence). CDR3 in amino acids: CATTGAMEAGNTIYF. CDR3 coding DNA: TGTGCCACCACAGGCGCGATGGAGGCTGGAAACACCATATATTTT.

The chain has TRBV7-9 and TRBJ1-3; D remains unclear. CDR3 length: 12 amino acids. Per the germline V gene, CDR1 is SEHNR and CDR2 is FQNEAQ (reference sequence). The V gene lost 5 bases and the J gene lost 8 bases, with 10 bases spanning the gap. CDR3 DNA sequence: TGTGCCAGCAGCCTAGGCGTGGACACCATATATTTT. Protein: CASSLGVDTIYF.

The chain couples TRBV19 to TRBJ2-3, with 10 bases aligning to TRBD2. Looked up from germline, CDR1 is LNHDA and CDR2 is SQIVND (reference sequence). Trimming removed 6 bases from V and 2 bases from J; junction bases left unmatched: 17. CDR3 length: 19 residues. The CDR3 spells CASRIAASGRFENTDTQYF. CDR3 nucleotides: TGTGCCAGTAGGATCGCAGCTAGCGGGAGATTTGAGAACACAGATACGCAGTATTTT.

A single count supports this clone. J is TRBJ2-1 and V is TRBV7-9; 12 nucleotides line up with TRBD2. This CDR3 region has 17 residues. V dropped 5 bases and J dropped 3; count of bases not matched to a gene: 8. Germline V CDR1 and CDR2: SEHNR, FQNEAQ (reference sequence). The CDR3 loop reads CASSPRLAGAYYNEQFF. The DNA for the CDR3 is TGTGCCAGCAGCCCGCGACTAGCGGGAGCCTACTACAATGAGCAGTTCTTC. Using reference TRBV7-9 and TRBJ2-1 for the parts outside the CDR3, the full variable domain is DTGVSQNPRHKITKRGQNVTFRCDPISEHNRLYWYRQTLGQGPEFLTYFQNEAQLEKSRLLSDRFSAERPKGSFSTLEIQRTEQGDSAMYLCASSPRLAGAYYNEQFFGPGTRLTVL.

V usage is TRBV13 and J usage is TRBJ1-5; TRBD1 matches 7 bases. V shed 5 bases, J shed 2 bases, and the junction held 9 bases outside the gene matches. CDR3 length: 16 amino acids. Germline lookup yields CDR1 PRHDT and CDR2 FYEKMQ (reference sequence). CDR3 sequence: CASSLRQGRGNQPQHF. Here the CDR3 DNA reads TGTGCCAGCAGCCTTAGACAGGGAAGAGGCAATCAGCCCCAGCATTTT.

CDR3: CASGVQAGTYQETQYF. The CDR3 DNA reads TGTGCCAGCGGAGTACAAGCCGGGACATATCAAGAGACCCAGTACTTC. The rearrangement links TRBV11-2 to TRBJ2-5, with D possibly TRBD1 on 6 matching bases. V was trimmed by 8 bases and J by 2 bases, leaving 21 bases between them. CDR1 and CDR2 (germline): SGHAT, FQNNGV. The CDR3 sequence is 16 residues long.

The chain has TRBV6-5 and TRBJ1-2, with 12 bases fitting TRBD1. This CDR3 comprises 15 residues. The germline V gene has CDR1 MNHEY and CDR2 SVGAGI. Unmatched junction bases numbered 9, after V lost 6 bases and J lost 7 bases. CDR3 sequence reads: CASRPTGTGGGGYTF. CDR3 nucleotides: TGTGCCAGCAGACCAACCGGGACAGGGGGCGGTGGCTACACCTTC.

The CDR3 region is CASSVTGTAYNEQFF. In DNA form, the CDR3 reads TGTGCCAGCAGCGTTACCGGGACAGCTTACAATGAGCAGTTCTTC. This chain joins TRBV9 and TRBJ2-1, with 7 bases fitting TRBD1. The CDR3 length is 15 residues. Germline V lookup: CDR1 SGDLS, CDR2 YYNGEE. V shed 2 bases and J 4 bases; nucleotides not matched to a gene: 6.

CDR3 bases: TGCGCCAGCAGCCTATTTTCAGGACAGGGGTACCAGCCCCAGCATTTT. Its protein product is CASSLFSGQGYQPQHF. V usage is TRBV4-1 and J usage is TRBJ1-5, with 9 nucleotides matching TRBD1. J was trimmed by 7 bases and V by 4 bases; bases with no gene match: 11. Germline CDR1 MGHRA, CDR2 YSYEKL. The CDR3 is made up of 16 amino acids.

The CDR3 loop is CASSHGAGGAETQYF. CDR3 DNA sequence: TGTGCCAGCAGCCACGGGGCAGGGGGCGCAGAGACCCAGTACTTC. The chain uses TRBV5-4 and TRBJ2-5, with 8 bases fitting TRBD1. With 4 bases clipped from V and 4 bases from J, the junction kept 9 bases outside the gene matches. Per the germline V gene, CDR1 is SGHNT and CDR2 is YYREEE (reference sequence). The CDR3 covers 15 residues.